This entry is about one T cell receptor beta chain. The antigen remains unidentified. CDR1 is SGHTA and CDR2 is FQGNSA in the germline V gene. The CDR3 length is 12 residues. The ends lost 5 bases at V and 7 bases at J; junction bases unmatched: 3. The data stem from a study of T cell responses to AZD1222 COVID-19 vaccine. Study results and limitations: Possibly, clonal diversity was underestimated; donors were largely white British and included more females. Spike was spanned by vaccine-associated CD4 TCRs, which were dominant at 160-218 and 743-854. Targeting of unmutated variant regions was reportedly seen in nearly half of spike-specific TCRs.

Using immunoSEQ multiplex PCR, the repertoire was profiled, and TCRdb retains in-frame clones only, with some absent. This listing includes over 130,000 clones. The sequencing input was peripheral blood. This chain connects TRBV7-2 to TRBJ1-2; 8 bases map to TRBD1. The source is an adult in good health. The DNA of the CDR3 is TGTGCCAGCAGCGAAACAGGGGGTGGCTACACCTTC. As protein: CASSETGGGYTF.